This TCR beta chain was sequenced during a study of T-cell memory formation after mild COVID-19. Turning to the study itself: Largely, TCR clusters stayed within a single donor.

TCR alpha and TCR beta cDNA libraries carrying sample barcodes and UMIs were produced by 5'RACE using constant-segment primers. TCRdb reanalysed the 5' RACE reads using MiXCR and keeps one entry per CDR3 protein. The data hold 200,000 or so distinct CDR3 sequences, with 16% observed a single time. The length of the CDR3 is 14 residues. CDR1 is MNHEY and CDR2 is SVGAGI in the germline V gene. V lost 2 bases, J lost 10 bases, and 12 bases lay in between. The sample was PBMCs or a T cell subset sorted from them (not recorded which). The sequence came from an adult woman who had mild COVID-19 (a few samples of this study predate the infection). Cell type and time point are not known. This chain links TRBV6-5 with TRBJ1-6; the D gene is possibly TRBD1 (6 bases). CDR3 sequence reads: CASSYGGGNSPLHF. The DNA for the CDR3 is TGTGCCAGCAGTTACGGAGGGGGTAACTCACCCCTCCACTTT.